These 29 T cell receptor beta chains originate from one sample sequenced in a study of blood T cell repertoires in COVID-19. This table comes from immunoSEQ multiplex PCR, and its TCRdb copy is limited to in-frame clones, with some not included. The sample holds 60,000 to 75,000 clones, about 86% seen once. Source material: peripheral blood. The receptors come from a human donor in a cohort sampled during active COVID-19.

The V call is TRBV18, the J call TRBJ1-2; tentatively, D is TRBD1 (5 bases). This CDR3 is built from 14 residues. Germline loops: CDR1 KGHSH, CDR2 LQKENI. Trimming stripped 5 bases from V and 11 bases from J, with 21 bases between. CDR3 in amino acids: CASSYGQTPLGYTF. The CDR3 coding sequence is TGTGCCAGCTCATACGGACAAACGCCCCTCGGGTACACCTTC. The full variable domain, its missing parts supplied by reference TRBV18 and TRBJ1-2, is NAGVMQNPRHLVRRRGQEARLRCSPMKGHSHVYWYRQLPEEGLKFMVYLQKENIIDESGMPKERFSAEFPKEGPSILRIQQVVRGDSAAYFCASSYGQTPLGYTFGSGTRLTVV.

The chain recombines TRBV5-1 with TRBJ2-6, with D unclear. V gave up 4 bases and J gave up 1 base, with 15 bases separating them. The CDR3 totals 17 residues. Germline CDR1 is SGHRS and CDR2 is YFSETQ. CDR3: CASSATVSTSGANVLTF. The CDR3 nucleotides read TGCGCCAGCAGCGCCACAGTATCCACGTCTGGGGCCAACGTCCTGACTTTC.

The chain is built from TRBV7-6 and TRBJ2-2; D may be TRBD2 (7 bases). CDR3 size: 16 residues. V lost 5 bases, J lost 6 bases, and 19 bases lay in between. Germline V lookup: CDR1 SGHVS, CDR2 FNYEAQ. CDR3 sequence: CASSELPGGAAGELFF. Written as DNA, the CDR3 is TGTGCCAGCAGCGAACTGCCTGGGGGGGCCGCCGGGGAGCTGTTTTTT.

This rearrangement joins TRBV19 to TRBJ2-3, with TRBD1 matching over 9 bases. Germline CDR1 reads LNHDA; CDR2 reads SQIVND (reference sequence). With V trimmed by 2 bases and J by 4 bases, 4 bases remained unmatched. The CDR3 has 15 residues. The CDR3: CASSILQGAPDTQYF. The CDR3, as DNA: TGTGCCAGTAGTATATTACAGGGGGCTCCAGATACGCAGTATTTT.

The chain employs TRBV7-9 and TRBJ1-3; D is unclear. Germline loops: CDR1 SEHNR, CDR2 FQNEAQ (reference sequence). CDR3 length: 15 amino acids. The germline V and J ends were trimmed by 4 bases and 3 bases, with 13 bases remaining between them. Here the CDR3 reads CASSSTGDYGNTIYF. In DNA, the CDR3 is TGTGCCAGCAGCTCAACCGGGGATTATGGAAACACCATATATTTT.

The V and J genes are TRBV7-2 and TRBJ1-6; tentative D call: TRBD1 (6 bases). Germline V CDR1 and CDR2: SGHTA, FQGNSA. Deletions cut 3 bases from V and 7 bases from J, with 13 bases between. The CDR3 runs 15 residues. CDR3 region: CASSFAGTQNSPLHF. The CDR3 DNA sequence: TGTGCCAGCAGCTTCGCCGGGACACAAAATTCACCCCTCCACTTT.

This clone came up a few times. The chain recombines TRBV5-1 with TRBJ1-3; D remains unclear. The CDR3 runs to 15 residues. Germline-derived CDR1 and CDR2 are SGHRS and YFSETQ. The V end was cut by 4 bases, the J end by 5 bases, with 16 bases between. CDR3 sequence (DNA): TGCGCCAGCAGCCGGGAGGCAGGAGCTAGAAACACCATATATTTT. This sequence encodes CASSREAGARNTIYF.

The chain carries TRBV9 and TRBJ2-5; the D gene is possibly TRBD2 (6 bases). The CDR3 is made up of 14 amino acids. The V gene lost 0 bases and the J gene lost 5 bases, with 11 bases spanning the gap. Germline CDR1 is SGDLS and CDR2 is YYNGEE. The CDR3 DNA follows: TGTGCCAGCAGCGTAGCGGGAGTCTCGGAGACCCAGTACTTC. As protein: CASSVAGVSETQYF.

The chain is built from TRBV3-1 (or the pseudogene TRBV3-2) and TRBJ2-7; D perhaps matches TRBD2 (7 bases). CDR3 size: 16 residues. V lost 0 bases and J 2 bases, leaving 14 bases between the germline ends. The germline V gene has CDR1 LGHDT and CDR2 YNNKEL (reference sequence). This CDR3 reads CASSQDGGGSPYEQYF. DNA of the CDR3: TGTGCCAGCAGCCAAGATGGGGGCGGGAGCCCCTACGAGCAGTACTTC.

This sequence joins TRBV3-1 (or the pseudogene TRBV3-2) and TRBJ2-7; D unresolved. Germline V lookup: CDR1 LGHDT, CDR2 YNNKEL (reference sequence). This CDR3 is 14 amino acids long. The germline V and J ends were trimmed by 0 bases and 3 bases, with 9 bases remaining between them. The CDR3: CASSQDWSGYEQYF. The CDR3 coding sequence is TGTGCCAGCAGCCAAGATTGGTCGGGCTACGAGCAGTACTTC.

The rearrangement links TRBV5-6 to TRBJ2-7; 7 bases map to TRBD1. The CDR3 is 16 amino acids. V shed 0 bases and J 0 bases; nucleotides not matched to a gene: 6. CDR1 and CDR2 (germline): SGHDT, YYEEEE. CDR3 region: CASSLDPQGSSYEQYF. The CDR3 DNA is TGTGCCAGCAGCTTGGATCCACAGGGGAGCTCCTACGAGCAGTACTTC.

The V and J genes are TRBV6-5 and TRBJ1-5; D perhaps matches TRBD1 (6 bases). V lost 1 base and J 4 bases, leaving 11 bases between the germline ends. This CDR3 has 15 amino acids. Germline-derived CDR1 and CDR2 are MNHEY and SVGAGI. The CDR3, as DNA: TGTGCCAGCAGTTACTATTGGGGGACAAATCAGCCCCAGCATTTT. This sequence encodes CASSYYWGTNQPQHF.

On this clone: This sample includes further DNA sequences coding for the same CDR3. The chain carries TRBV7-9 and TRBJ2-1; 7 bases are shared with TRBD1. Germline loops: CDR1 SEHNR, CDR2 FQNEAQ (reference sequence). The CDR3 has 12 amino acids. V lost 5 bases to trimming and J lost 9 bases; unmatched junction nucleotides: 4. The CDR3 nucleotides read TGTGCCAGCAGCGTACAGGGGATTGAGCAGTTCTTC. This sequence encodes CASSVQGIEQFF. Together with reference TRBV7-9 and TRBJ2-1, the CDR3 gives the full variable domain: DTGVSQNPRHKITKRGQNVTFRCDPISEHNRLYWYRQTLGQGPEFLTYFQNEAQLEKSRLLSDRFSAERPKGSFSTLEIQRTEQGDSAMYLCASSVQGIEQFFGPGTRLTVL.

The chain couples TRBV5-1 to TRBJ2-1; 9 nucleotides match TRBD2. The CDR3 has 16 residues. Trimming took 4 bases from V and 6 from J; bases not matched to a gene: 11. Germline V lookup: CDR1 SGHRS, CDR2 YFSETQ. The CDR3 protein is CASSPQGLAAINEQFF. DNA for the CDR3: TGCGCCAGCAGCCCTCAGGGACTAGCCGCTATCAATGAGCAGTTCTTC.

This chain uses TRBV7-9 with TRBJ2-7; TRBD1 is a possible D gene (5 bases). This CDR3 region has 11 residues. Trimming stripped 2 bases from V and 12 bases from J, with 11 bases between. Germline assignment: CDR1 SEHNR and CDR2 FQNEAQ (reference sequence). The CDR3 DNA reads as TGTGCCAGCAGCTTATCCGAACAGGTGTACTTC. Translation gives CASSLSEQVYF.

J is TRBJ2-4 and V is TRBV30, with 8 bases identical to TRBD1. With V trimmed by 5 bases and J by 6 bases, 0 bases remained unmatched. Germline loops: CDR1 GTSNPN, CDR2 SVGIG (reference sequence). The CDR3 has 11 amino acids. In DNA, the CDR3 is TGTGCCTGGGGACAGGGAAACATTCAGTACTTC. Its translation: CAWGQGNIQYF.

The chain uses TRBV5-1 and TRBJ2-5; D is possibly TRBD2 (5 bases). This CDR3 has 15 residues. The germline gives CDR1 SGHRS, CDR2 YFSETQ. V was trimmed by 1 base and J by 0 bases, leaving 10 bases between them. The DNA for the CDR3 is TGCGCCAGCAGCTTGATGCCTAGCAACCAAGAGACCCAGTACTTC. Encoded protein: CASSLMPSNQETQYF.

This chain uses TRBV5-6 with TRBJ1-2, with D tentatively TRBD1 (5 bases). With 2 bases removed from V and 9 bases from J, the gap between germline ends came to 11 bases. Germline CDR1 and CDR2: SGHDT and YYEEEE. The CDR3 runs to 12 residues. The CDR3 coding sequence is TGTGCCAGCAGCTTCCAGGGACTTAGCTACACCTTC. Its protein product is CASSFQGLSYTF.

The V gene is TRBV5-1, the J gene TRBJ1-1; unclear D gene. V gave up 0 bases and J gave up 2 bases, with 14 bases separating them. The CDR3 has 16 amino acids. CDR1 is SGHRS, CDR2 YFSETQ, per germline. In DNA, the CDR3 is TGCGCCAGCAGCTTGGAGGCAGGCGTCATTAACACTGAAGCTTTCTTT. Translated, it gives CASSLEAGVINTEAFF.

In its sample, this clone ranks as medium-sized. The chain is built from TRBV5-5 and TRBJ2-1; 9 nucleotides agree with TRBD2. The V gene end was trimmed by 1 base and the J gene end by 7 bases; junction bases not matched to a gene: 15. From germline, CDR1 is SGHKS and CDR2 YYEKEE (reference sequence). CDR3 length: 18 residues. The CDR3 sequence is CASSLLSAGGEWTNEQFF. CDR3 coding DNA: TGTGCCAGCAGCTTGCTTTCAGCGGGGGGCGAGTGGACTAATGAGCAGTTCTTC. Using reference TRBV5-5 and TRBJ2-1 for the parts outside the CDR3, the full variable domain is DAGVTQSPTHLIKTRGQQVTLRCSPISGHKSVSWYQQVLGQGPQFIFQYYEKEERGRGNFPDRFSARQFPNYSSELNVNALLLGDSALYLCASSLLSAGGEWTNEQFFGPGTRLTVL.

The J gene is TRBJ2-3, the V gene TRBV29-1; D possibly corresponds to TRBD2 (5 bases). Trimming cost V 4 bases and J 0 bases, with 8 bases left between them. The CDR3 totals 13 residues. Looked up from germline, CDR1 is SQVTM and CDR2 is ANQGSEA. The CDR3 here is CSVGRGSTDTQYF. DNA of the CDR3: TGCAGCGTTGGACGGGGTAGCACAGATACGCAGTATTTT.

The CDR3 nucleotides read TGCGCCAGCAGCAGACAACAGAGCTCCTACAATGAGCAGTTCTTC. This codes for CASSRQQSSYNEQFF. V is TRBV5-1 and J is TRBJ2-1; the D is unclear. Trimming took 4 bases from V and 0 from J, leaving 11 bases between them. CDR3 size: 15 residues. The germline V gene has CDR1 SGHRS and CDR2 YFSETQ.

The CDR3 spells CASSLGASGRNEQFF. For the CDR3, the DNA is TGCGCCAGCAGCTTGGGGGCTAGCGGGAGAAATGAGCAGTTCTTC. The J gene is TRBJ2-1, the V gene TRBV5-1; TRBD2 agrees at 10 bases. The V gene's germline CDR1 is SGHRS and CDR2 YFSETQ. This CDR3 has 15 amino acids. V lost 0 bases, J lost 7 bases, and 4 bases stayed unmatched.

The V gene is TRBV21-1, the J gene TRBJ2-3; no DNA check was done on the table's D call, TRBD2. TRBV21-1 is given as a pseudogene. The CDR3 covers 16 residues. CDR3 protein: CASSNRSGGGTDTQYF. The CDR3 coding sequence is TGTGCCAGCAGCAACCGAAGCGGGGGGGGCACAGATACGCAGTATTTT.

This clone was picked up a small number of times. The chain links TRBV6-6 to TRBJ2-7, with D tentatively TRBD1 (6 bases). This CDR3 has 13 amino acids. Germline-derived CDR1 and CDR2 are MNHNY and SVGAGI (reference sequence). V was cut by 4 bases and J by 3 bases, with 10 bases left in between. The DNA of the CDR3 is TGTGCCAGCAGTTTCGACAGGATCTACGAGCAGTACTTC. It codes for CASSFDRIYEQYF.

The CDR3: CATNLGQIFYEQYF. The DNA of the CDR3 is TGTGCCACCAATCTGGGGCAGATCTTCTACGAGCAGTACTTC. The chain is built from TRBV10-3 and TRBJ2-7, with D perhaps TRBD1 (5 bases). CDR1 is ENHRY and CDR2 is SYGVKD in the germline V gene. This CDR3 region has 14 residues. Trimming stripped 10 bases from V and 3 bases from J, with 19 bases between.

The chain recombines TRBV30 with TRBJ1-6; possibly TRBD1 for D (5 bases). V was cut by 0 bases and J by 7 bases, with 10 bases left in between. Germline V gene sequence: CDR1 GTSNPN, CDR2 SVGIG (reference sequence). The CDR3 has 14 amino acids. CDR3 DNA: TGTGCCTGGAGTGTGGGGGGTACAAATTCACCCCTCCACTTT. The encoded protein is CAWSVGGTNSPLHF.

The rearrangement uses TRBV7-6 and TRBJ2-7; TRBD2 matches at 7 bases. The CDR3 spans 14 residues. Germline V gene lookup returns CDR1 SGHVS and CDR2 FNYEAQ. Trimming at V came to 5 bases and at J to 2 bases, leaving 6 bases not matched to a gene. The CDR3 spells CASSVSGTAYEQYF. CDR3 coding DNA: TGTGCCAGCAGCGTAAGCGGGACCGCCTACGAGCAGTACTTC.

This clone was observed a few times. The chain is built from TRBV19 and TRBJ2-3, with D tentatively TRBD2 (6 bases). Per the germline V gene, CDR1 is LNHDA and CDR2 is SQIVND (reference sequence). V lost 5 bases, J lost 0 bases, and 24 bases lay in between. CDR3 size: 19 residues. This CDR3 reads CASSPPWVVSGTSTDTQYF. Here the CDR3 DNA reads TGTGCCAGTAGTCCACCTTGGGTAGTTTCAGGGACTAGCACAGATACGCAGTATTTT.